Many counts were recorded for the clone carrying this T cell receptor beta chain. This CDR3 is built from 13 residues. The V end was cut by 7 bases, the J end by 8 bases, with 17 bases between. From germline, CDR1 is LNHDA and CDR2 SQIVND (reference sequence). Unique molecular identifiers were added to individual cDNA molecules. TCRdb ran MiXCR on the 5' RACE reads and lists one entry per CDR3 protein. The table has some 55,000 distinct CDR3 sequences, 10% to 15% seen once; the top ten hold approximately 2.9%. The record originates from a study of early T cells in non-severe SARS-CoV-2 infection. The wider study: Unsorted whole blood bulk RNA was sequenced, with unpaired chains.

The gene calls are TRBV19 and TRBJ2-5; no clear D gene. This clonotype originated in an adult who was a healthcare worker with PCR-confirmed SARS-CoV-2 infection or an uninfected control (not recorded which). Sample: whole blood. The CDR3 loop reads CASKAEASRTQYF. The CDR3 bases are TGTGCCAGTAAAGCAGAGGCCTCGAGAACCCAGTACTTC.